This T cell receptor (beta chain) appears in the sequencing data of a study of cytomegalovirus exposure and HLA in healthy donors. General study points: Indistinguishable V segments such as TRBV6-2 and TRBV6-3 were excluded. In a later analysis, TCR association rates varied by HLA locus: DRB1 most, HLA-C fewest. Looking again later, the authors saw that most CMV-associated TCR beta chains seemed HLA-restricted.

A remark on this clone: Antigen unknown.

Primers for the PCR totalled 60 Vbeta and 13 Jbeta. Measured with immunoSEQ multiplex PCR; TCRdb has only the in-frame clones, and not every one. The repertoire holds 100,000 to 150,000 clones, more than 65% seen once, with 1.5% in the top ten. Germline trimming cut 4 bases from V and 2 bases from J; bases unmatched to any gene: 5. The germline gives CDR1 MGHRA, CDR2 YSYEKL. This CDR3 spans 16 amino acids. The sample taken for sequencing was PBMCs. This receptor was identified in a woman aged 18-29 years in good health and CMV-seronegative. The genes are TRBV4-1 and TRBJ2-5; TRBD2 agrees at 12 bases. The DNA of the CDR3 is TGCGCCAGCAGCCCGAGACTAGCGGGAGTGCAAGAGACCCAGTACTTC. This gives the protein CASSPRLAGVQETQYF.